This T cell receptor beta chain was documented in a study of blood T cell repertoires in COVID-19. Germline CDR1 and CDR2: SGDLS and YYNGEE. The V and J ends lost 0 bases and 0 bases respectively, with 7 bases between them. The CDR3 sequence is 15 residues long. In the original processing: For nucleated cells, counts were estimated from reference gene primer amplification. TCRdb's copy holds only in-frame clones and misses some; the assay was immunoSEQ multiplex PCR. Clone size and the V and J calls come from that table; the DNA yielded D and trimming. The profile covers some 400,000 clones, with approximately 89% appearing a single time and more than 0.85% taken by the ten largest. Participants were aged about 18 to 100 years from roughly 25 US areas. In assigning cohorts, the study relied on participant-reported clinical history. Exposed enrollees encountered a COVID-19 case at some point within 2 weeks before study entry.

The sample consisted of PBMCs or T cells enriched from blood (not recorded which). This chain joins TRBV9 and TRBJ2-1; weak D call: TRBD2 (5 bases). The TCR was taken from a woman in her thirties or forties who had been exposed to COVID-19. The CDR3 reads CASSVGTGSYNEQFF. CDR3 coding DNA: TGTGCCAGCAGCGTAGGGACTGGCTCCTACAATGAGCAGTTCTTC.